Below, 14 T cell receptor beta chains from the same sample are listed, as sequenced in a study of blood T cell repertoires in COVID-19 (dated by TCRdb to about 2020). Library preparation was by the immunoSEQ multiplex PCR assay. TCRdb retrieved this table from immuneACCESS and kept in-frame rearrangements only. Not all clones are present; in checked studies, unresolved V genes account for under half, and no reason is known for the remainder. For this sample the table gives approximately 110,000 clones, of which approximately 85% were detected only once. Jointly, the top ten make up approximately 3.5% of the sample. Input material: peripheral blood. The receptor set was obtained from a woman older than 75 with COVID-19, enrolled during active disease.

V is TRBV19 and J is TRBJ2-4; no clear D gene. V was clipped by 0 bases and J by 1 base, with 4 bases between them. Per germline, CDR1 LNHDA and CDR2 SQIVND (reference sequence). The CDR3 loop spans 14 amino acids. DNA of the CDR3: TGTGCCAGTAGTATAGATCCGGCCAAAAACATTCAGTACTTC. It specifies CASSIDPAKNIQYF.

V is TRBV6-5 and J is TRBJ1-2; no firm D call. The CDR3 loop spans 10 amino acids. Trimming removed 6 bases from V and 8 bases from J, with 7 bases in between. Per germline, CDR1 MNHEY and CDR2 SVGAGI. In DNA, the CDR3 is TGTGCCAGCAGAAACAAAGGCTACACCTTC. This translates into CASRNKGYTF.

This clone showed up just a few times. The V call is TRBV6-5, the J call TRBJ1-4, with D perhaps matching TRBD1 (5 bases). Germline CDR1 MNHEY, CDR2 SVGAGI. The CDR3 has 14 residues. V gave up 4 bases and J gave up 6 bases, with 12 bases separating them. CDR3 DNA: TGTGCCAGCAGTTTTCGGGGGAAACATGAAAAACTGTTTTTT. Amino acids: CASSFRGKHEKLFF.

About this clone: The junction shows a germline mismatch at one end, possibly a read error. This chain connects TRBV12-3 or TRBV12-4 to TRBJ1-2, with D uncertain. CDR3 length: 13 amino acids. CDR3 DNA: TGTGCCAGCAGTTTAAGTCCCGACACCCTCCTGGCCTTC. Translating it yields CASSLSPDTLLAF.

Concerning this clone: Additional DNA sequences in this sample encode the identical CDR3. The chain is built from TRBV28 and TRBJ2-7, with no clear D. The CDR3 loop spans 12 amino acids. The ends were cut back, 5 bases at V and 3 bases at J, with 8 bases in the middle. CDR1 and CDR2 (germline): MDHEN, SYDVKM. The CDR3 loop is CASSPPLYEQYF. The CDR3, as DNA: TGTGCCAGCAGTCCTCCTCTCTACGAGCAGTACTTC.

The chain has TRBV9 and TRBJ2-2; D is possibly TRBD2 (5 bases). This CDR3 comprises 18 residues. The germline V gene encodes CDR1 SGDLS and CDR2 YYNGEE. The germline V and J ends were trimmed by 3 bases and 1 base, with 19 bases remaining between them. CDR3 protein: CASSAAPSGIRNTGELFF. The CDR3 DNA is TGTGCCAGCAGCGCAGCACCTTCCGGGATTCGGAACACCGGGGAGCTGTTTTTT.

CDR3 sequence: CASSELGTSGSFPSYEQYF. The CDR3 DNA is TGTGCCAGCAGTGAGCTCGGGACTAGCGGGAGTTTCCCCTCCTACGAGCAGTACTTC. The rearrangement links TRBV6-1 to TRBJ2-7; TRBD2 aligns across 14 bases. This CDR3 has 19 amino acids. V shed 3 bases and J 0 bases; nucleotides not matched to a gene: 10. Per germline, CDR1 MNHNS and CDR2 SASEGT.

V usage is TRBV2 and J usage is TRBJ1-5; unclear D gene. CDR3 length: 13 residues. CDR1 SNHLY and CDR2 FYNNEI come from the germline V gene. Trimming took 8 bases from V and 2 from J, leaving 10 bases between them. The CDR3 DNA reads TGTGCCAGCTGTTTCCAGGGCAATCAGCCCCAGCATTTT. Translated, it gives CASCFQGNQPQHF.

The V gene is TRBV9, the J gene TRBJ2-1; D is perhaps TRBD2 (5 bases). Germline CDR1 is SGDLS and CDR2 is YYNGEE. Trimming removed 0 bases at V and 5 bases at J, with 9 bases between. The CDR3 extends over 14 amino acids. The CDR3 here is CASSVASGDNEQFF. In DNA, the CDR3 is TGTGCCAGCAGCGTAGCTTCCGGGGACAATGAGCAGTTCTTC.

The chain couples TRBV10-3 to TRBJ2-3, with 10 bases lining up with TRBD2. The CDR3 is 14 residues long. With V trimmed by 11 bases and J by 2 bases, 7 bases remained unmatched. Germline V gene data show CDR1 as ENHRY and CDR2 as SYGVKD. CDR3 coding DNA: TGTGCCGTCGTAGCGGGGGGATACACAGATACGCAGTATTTT. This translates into CAVVAGGYTDTQYF.

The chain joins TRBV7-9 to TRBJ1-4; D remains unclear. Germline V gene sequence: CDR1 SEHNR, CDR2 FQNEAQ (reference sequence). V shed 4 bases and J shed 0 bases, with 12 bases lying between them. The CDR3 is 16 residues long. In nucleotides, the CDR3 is TGTGCCAGCAGCTGGGCCATCGATCCAACTAATGAAAAACTGTTTTTT. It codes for CASSWAIDPTNEKLFF. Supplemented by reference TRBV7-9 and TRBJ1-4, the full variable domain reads DTGVSQNPRHKITKRGQNVTFRCDPISEHNRLYWYRQTLGQGPEFLTYFQNEAQLEKSRLLSDRFSAERPKGSFSTLEIQRTEQGDSAMYLCASSWAIDPTNEKLFFGSGTQLSVL.

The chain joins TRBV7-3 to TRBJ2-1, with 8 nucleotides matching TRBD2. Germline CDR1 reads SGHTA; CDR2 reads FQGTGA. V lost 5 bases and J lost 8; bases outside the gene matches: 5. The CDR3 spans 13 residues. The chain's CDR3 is CASSLGREDEQFF. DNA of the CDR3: TGTGCCAGCAGCCTGGGGCGGGAGGATGAGCAGTTCTTC. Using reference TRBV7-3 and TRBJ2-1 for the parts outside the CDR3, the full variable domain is GAGVSQTPSNKVTEKGKYVELRCDPISGHTALYWYRQSLGQGPEFLIYFQGTGAADDSGLPNDRFFAVRPEGSVSTLKIQRTERGDSAVYLCASSLGREDEQFFGPGTRLTVL.

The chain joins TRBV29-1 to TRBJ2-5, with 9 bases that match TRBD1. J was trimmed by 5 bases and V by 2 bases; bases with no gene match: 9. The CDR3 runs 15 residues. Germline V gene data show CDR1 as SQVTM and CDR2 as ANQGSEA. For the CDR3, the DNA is TGCAGCGTTGAACCGGGACAGGGAACGTGGGAGACCCAGTACTTC. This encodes CSVEPGQGTWETQYF.

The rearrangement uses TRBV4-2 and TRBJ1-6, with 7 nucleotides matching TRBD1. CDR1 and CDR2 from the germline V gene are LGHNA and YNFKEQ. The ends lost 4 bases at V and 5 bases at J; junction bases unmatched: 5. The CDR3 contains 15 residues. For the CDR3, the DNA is TGTGCCAGCAGCCCTATTGACAGGGATAATTCACCCCTCCACTTT. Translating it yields CASSPIDRDNSPLHF.